Presented here are 15 T cell receptor beta chains from one specimen sequenced in a study of blood T cell repertoires in COVID-19. Assay: immunoSEQ multiplex PCR; the TCRdb copy retains only in-frame clones and omits some. The sample has 150,000 or so clones; 60% to 85% are singletons. The source material was peripheral blood. The receptors derive from an elderly man with acute or convalescent COVID-19.

The chain combines TRBV4-2 with TRBJ2-1, with 12 bases matching TRBD1. Germline trimming cut 1 base from V and 8 bases from J; bases unmatched to any gene: 6. Per the germline V gene, CDR1 is LGHNA and CDR2 is YNFKEQ. The CDR3 runs 16 residues. CDR3 coding DNA: TGTGCCAGCAGCCAAGGGGTTGGGACAGGGGGCGATGAGCAGTTCTTC. It is translated as CASSQGVGTGGDEQFF.

The genes are TRBV30 and TRBJ1-2; D unclear. Trimming removed 5 bases from V and 4 bases from J, with 11 bases in between. The CDR3 sequence is 12 residues long. Germline-derived CDR1 and CDR2 are GTSNPN and SVGIG (reference sequence). CDR3 DNA sequence: TGTGCCTGGGACACGCGGGTCTATGGCTACACCTTC. Translating gives CAWDTRVYGYTF. The complete variable domain, with remaining parts taken from reference TRBV30 and TRBJ1-2, reads SQTIHQWPATLVQPVGSPLSLECTVEGTSNPNLYWYRQAAGRGLQLLFYSVGIGQISSEVPQNLSASRPQDRQFILSSKKLLLSDSGFYLCAWDTRVYGYTFGSGTRLTVV.

The V gene is TRBV5-1, the J gene TRBJ2-5, with 12 bases lining up with TRBD2. V lost 0 bases, J lost 1 base, and 4 bases stayed unmatched. Looked up from germline, CDR1 is SGHRS and CDR2 is YFSETQ. The CDR3 is 17 residues long. CDR3 nucleotides: TGCGCCAGCAGCTTGGGGCTAGCGGGGGGGTTCCAAGAGACCCAGTACTTC. It encodes CASSLGLAGGFQETQYF.

The chain employs TRBV2 and TRBJ1-2, with D perhaps matching TRBD1 (6 bases). Germline lookup yields CDR1 SNHLY and CDR2 FYNNEI. This CDR3 has 12 residues. Trimming left V 11 bases short and J 5 bases short, with 15 bases between. CDR3 DNA: TGTGCCGAGGGGGACGGCGGGTATGGCTACACCTTC. This sequence encodes CAEGDGGYGYTF.

The chain is built from TRBV5-6 and TRBJ2-2; 13 bases align to TRBD2. The CDR3 has 17 amino acids. V gave up 3 bases and J gave up 4 bases; unmatched junction bases: 6. CDR1 is SGHDT, CDR2 YYEEEE, per germline. The CDR3 here is CASSWGLAGIGTGELFF. CDR3 coding DNA: TGTGCCAGCAGCTGGGGACTAGCGGGGATAGGCACCGGGGAGCTGTTTTTT.

This sequence joins TRBV5-6 and TRBJ1-5; D is ambiguous. With 0 bases removed from V and 4 bases from J, the gap between germline ends came to 2 bases. The CDR3 consists of 12 residues. CDR1 and CDR2 (germline): SGHDT, YYEEEE. In DNA form, the CDR3 reads TGTGCCAGCAGCTTGGTAAATCAGCCCCAGCATTTT. It translates to CASSLVNQPQHF.

V is TRBV10-3 and J is TRBJ1-2, with a weak D call TRBD1 (5 bases). The CDR3 covers 16 residues. Germline V lookup: CDR1 ENHRY, CDR2 SYGVKD. With 2 bases removed from V and 7 bases from J, the gap between germline ends came to 20 bases. The CDR3 bases are TGTGCCATCAGTGAGGCGCGACAGTCGTTCATGGCTGGCTACACCTTC. Translation: CAISEARQSFMAGYTF.

The chain combines TRBV7-2 with TRBJ1-6; maybe TRBD1 (6 bases). Trimming took 2 bases from V and 8 from J, leaving 13 bases between them. This CDR3 is 15 amino acids long. Germline CDR1 is SGHTA and CDR2 is FQGNSA. CDR3 DNA sequence: TGTGCCAGCAGCTTACCCCGAAACAGGGATTCACCCCTCCACTTT. Amino acid sequence: CASSLPRNRDSPLHF. The full variable domain, completed using reference TRBV7-2 and TRBJ1-6, is GAGVSQSPSNKVTEKGKDVELRCDPISGHTALYWYRQSLGQGLEFLIYFQGNSAPDKSGLPSDRFSAERTGGSVSTLTIQRTQQEDSAVYLCASSLPRNRDSPLHFGNGTRLTVT.

V usage is TRBV20-1 and J usage is TRBJ2-3, with 7 bases fitting TRBD2. V trimming: 3 bases; J trimming: 2 bases; junction bases outside the gene matches: 8. CDR1 DFQATT and CDR2 SNEGSKA come from the germline V gene (reference sequence). The CDR3 has 15 amino acids. The CDR3 DNA reads as TGCAGTGCTAGTCATCGGGACTACCCCACAGATACGCAGTATTTT. It yields the protein CSASHRDYPTDTQYF.

V usage is TRBV6-2 or TRBV6-3 and J usage is TRBJ1-5, with D perhaps TRBD1 (5 bases). The CDR3 runs to 14 residues. Deletions cut 7 bases from V and 7 bases from J, with 17 bases between. From germline, CDR1 is MNHEY and CDR2 SVGEGT. The CDR3 region is CASTPGGVRQPQHF. Written as DNA, the CDR3 is TGTGCCAGCACCCCTGGAGGGGTTCGGCAGCCCCAGCATTTT.

The chain is built from TRBV7-2 and TRBJ2-5; 8 nucleotides line up with TRBD2. The J segment lost 7 bases and the V segment lost 1 base, leaving 11 bases of the junction unmatched. From germline, CDR1 is SGHTA and CDR2 FQGNSA. The CDR3 has 16 amino acids. This CDR3 reads CASSLELGRGAATQYF. For the CDR3, the DNA is TGTGCCAGCAGCTTAGAACTGGGGCGGGGGGCCGCGACCCAGTACTTC.

The V and J genes are TRBV5-1 and TRBJ2-1; 11 bases fit TRBD1. The CDR3 consists of 16 residues. The trim removed 7 bases at V and 10 bases at J, leaving 16 bases unmatched. From germline, CDR1 is SGHRS and CDR2 YFSETQ. The chain's CDR3 is CASASAGTGGSGEQFF. The CDR3 DNA reads TGCGCCAGCGCATCGGCCGGGACAGGGGGGTCTGGGGAGCAGTTCTTC.

The chain links TRBV6-4 to TRBJ2-7; 9 bases line up with TRBD1. Germline V gene sequence: CDR1 MRHNA, CDR2 SNTAGT. With V trimmed by 7 bases and J by 5 bases, 9 bases remained unmatched. CDR3 length: 14 residues. The CDR3 spells CASTQQGASNEQYV. The DNA of the CDR3 is TGTGCCAGCACCCAACAGGGGGCATCGAACGAGCAGTACGTC.

V usage is TRBV11-3 and J usage is TRBJ1-4; D is perhaps TRBD1 (6 bases). The CDR3 runs 14 residues. V lost 5 bases to trimming and J lost 5 bases, with 12 bases between them. CDR1 is SGHNT, CDR2 YENEEA, per germline. The CDR3 spells CASSLRQENEKLFF. The DNA for the CDR3 is TGTGCCAGCAGCCTACGACAGGAGAATGAAAAACTGTTTTTT.

This rearrangement joins TRBV19 to TRBJ2-7, with 12 bases fitting TRBD1. CDR1 LNHDA and CDR2 SQIVND come from the germline V gene (reference sequence). CDR3 length equals 20 residues. J gave up 2 bases and V 4 bases, and 18 bases lay outside the gene matches. In nucleotides, the CDR3 is TGTGCCAGTAGTAATATACCGGGACAGGGGGCAGCAGGACGCCCCTACGAGCAGTACTTC. Amino acid sequence: CASSNIPGQGAAGRPYEQYF. Together with reference TRBV19 and TRBJ2-7, the CDR3 gives the full variable domain: DGGITQSPKYLFRKEGQNVTLSCEQNLNHDAMYWYRQDPGQGLRLIYYSQIVNDFQKGDIAEGYSVSREKKESFPLTVTSAQKNPTAFYLCASSNIPGQGAAGRPYEQYFGPGTRLTVT.